The next 15 T cell receptor beta chains were all read from a single sample in a study of blood T cell repertoires in COVID-19. Some clones are missing from TCRdb's copy, which holds only in-frame ones; the method was immunoSEQ multiplex PCR. The sample holds approximately 74,000 clones; around nine tenths are singletons and the top ten take around 1.9%. The sequenced sample consisted of peripheral blood. These receptors were obtained from a woman aged 60-75 years with acute or convalescent COVID-19.

The chain couples TRBV3-1 (or the pseudogene TRBV3-2) to TRBJ2-6, with TRBD1 matching over 9 bases. The germline V gene encodes CDR1 LGHDT and CDR2 YNNKEL (reference sequence). After removal of 5 bases from V and 2 bases from J, the junction contained 4 bases not matched to a gene. The CDR3 covers 16 residues. The CDR3 DNA reads TGTGCCAGCAGCGCACAGGGGGCGCCTGGGGCCAACGTCCTGACTTTC. Its protein is CASSAQGAPGANVLTF.

V usage is TRBV5-3 and J usage is TRBJ2-2, with D maybe TRBD1 (5 bases). TRBV5-3 carries the ORF label, with uncertain function. CDR3 length: 20 amino acids. Trimming stripped 0 bases from V and 2 bases from J, with 23 bases between. CDR3 DNA sequence: TGTGCCAGAAGCTTGGTTTGCAGGGCCCTTAGACGGACAAACACCGGGGAGCTGTTTTTT. It codes for CARSLVCRALRRTNTGELFF.

The V call is TRBV5-1, the J call TRBJ1-1, with D perhaps TRBD1 (5 bases). The germline V gene has CDR1 SGHRS and CDR2 YFSETQ. This CDR3 has 14 amino acids. Trimming left V 0 bases short and J 2 bases short, with 8 bases between. The CDR3 loop reads CASSLGGRNTEAFF. The CDR3, as DNA: TGCGCCAGCAGCTTGGGGGGCAGAAACACTGAAGCTTTCTTT.

This rearrangement joins TRBV9 to TRBJ2-1; 7 bases map to TRBD2. Germline assignment: CDR1 SGDLS and CDR2 YYNGEE. V lost 3 bases, J lost 3 bases, and 6 bases stayed unmatched. The length of the CDR3 is 15 residues. CDR3 bases: TGTGCCAGCAGCGCGGACGGGACTAACTACAATGAGCAGTTCTTC. It specifies CASSADGTNYNEQFF. The full variable domain, in which reference TRBV9 and TRBJ2-1 provide the parts outside the CDR3, is DSGVTQTPKHLITATGQRVTLRCSPRSGDLSVYWYQQSLDQGLQFLIQYYNGEERAKGNILERFSAQQFPDLHSELNLSSLELGDSALYFCASSADGTNYNEQFFGPGTRLTVL.

Here the CDR3 DNA reads TGTGCCAGTAGTATCCTATCCAGGGTAGGGGAAAAACTGTTTTTT. Its translation is CASSILSRVGEKLFF. The rearrangement uses TRBV19 and TRBJ1-4, with a tentative D call TRBD1 (5 bases). This CDR3 is built from 15 residues. Germline lookup yields CDR1 LNHDA and CDR2 SQIVND (reference sequence). The germline V and J ends were trimmed by 3 bases and 8 bases, with 16 bases remaining between them. The whole variable domain, remainder taken from reference TRBV19 and TRBJ1-4, is DGGITQSPKYLFRKEGQNVTLSCEQNLNHDAMYWYRQDPGQGLRLIYYSQIVNDFQKGDIAEGYSVSREKKESFPLTVTSAQKNPTAFYLCASSILSRVGEKLFFGSGTQLSVL.

The chain carries TRBV5-4 and TRBJ2-5; a possible D gene is TRBD1 (5 bases). From germline, CDR1 is SGHNT and CDR2 YYREEE (reference sequence). The CDR3 extends over 13 amino acids. Trimming removed 3 bases from V and 3 bases from J, with 9 bases in between. This CDR3 reads CASSSQVEETQYF. The CDR3 bases are TGTGCCAGCAGCTCACAGGTAGAAGAGACCCAGTACTTC.

The chain is built from TRBV4-1 and TRBJ2-7; 7 nucleotides align to TRBD1. With V trimmed by 4 bases and J by 2 bases, 8 bases remained unmatched. The CDR3 is 15 amino acids. Germline V CDR1 and CDR2: MGHRA, YSYEKL. The CDR3 DNA reads as TGCGCCAGCAGCCCTGCAGGGGGTCTAACCTACGAGCAGTACTTC. It translates to CASSPAGGLTYEQYF.

The rearrangement links TRBV6-1 to TRBJ2-5; TRBD1 might be the D (6 bases). V lost 3 bases and J lost 1, with 9 bases in between. The CDR3 covers 14 residues. CDR1 MNHNS and CDR2 SASEGT come from the germline V gene. The CDR3 reads CASSDGGGQETQYF. DNA of the CDR3: TGTGCCAGCAGTGATGGGGGCGGCCAAGAGACCCAGTACTTC.

This clone was recorded only once. This chain uses TRBV7-9 with TRBJ1-1, with TRBD1 as a possible D gene (5 bases). CDR1 and CDR2 (germline): SEHNR, FQNEAQ (reference sequence). This CDR3 spans 14 amino acids. With 1 base removed from V and 4 bases from J, the gap between germline ends came to 10 bases. In nucleotides, the CDR3 is TGTGCCAGCAGCTTAGAGGGGTATAGCACTGAAGCTTTCTTT. It codes for CASSLEGYSTEAFF.

The genes are TRBV11-2 and TRBJ2-1; tentatively, D is TRBD2 (7 bases). Germline V gene sequence: CDR1 SGHAT, CDR2 FQNNGV. The CDR3 runs to 14 residues. Trimming removed 0 bases at V and 10 bases at J, with 13 bases between. The CDR3 sequence is CASSLDRGAREQFF. The CDR3 region has the DNA TGTGCCAGCAGCTTAGACCGGGGGGCGAGGGAGCAGTTCTTC.

The CDR3 sequence is CASSLGQTNTEAFF. The CDR3 coding sequence is TGCGCCAGCAGCTTAGGACAGACGAACACTGAAGCTTTCTTT. The chain has TRBV5-1 and TRBJ1-1, with a weak D call TRBD1 (6 bases). V dropped 2 bases and J dropped 1 base, with 9 bases sitting between them. This CDR3 region has 14 residues. Germline values: CDR1 SGHRS, CDR2 YFSETQ.

The V and J genes are TRBV4-2 and TRBJ1-4, with 8 positions matching TRBD1. After removal of 4 bases from V and 7 bases from J, the junction contained 8 bases not matched to a gene. The CDR3 has 15 residues. CDR1 and CDR2 from the germline V gene are LGHNA and YNFKEQ. CDR3 protein: CASSPAGTGSEKLFF. The CDR3 DNA reads as TGTGCCAGCAGCCCCGCCGGGACAGGTAGTGAAAAACTGTTTTTT.

V usage is TRBV7-9 and J usage is TRBJ2-5; 8 bases fit TRBD2. V shed 4 bases and J 5 bases; nucleotides not matched to a gene: 9. Germline V lookup: CDR1 SEHNR, CDR2 FQNEAQ (reference sequence). This CDR3 is 15 amino acids long. The chain's CDR3 is CASSSSRGGPETQYF. CDR3 DNA sequence: TGTGCCAGCAGCTCATCCCGGGGGGGACCGGAGACCCAGTACTTC. The full variable domain, completed using reference TRBV7-9 and TRBJ2-5, is DTGVSQNPRHKITKRGQNVTFRCDPISEHNRLYWYRQTLGQGPEFLTYFQNEAQLEKSRLLSDRFSAERPKGSFSTLEIQRTEQGDSAMYLCASSSSRGGPETQYFGPGTRLLVL.

The V and J genes are TRBV9 and TRBJ1-6; perhaps TRBD1 as D (5 bases). Germline lookup yields CDR1 SGDLS and CDR2 YYNGEE. This CDR3 contains 17 residues. Trimming removed 0 bases from V and 2 bases from J, with 12 bases in between. The CDR3 reads CASSVDPRDPYNSPLHF. The CDR3 region has the DNA TGTGCCAGCAGCGTAGACCCCAGGGATCCCTATAATTCACCCCTCCACTTT.

The chain recombines TRBV5-5 with TRBJ1-6; perhaps TRBD1 as D (6 bases). CDR3 length: 16 residues. Trimming took off 2 bases at V and 5 bases at J, with 14 bases between the two ends. Germline values: CDR1 SGHKS, CDR2 YYEKEE (reference sequence). CDR3 coding DNA: TGTGCCAGCAGCTTCCGCCCGGGACAAGATAATTCACCCCTCCACTTT. Residues: CASSFRPGQDNSPLHF.